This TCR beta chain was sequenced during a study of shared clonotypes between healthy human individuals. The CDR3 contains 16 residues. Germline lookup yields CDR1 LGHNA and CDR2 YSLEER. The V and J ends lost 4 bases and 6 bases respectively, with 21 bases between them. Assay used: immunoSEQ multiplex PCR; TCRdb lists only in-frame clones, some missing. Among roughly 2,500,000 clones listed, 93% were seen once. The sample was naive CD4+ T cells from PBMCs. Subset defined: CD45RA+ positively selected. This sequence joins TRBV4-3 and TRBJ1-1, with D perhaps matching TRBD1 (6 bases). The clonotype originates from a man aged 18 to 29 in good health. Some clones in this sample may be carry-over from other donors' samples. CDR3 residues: CASSLRTGSGGAEAFF. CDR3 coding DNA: TGCGCCAGCAGCCTACGAACAGGGTCCGGGGGTGCTGAAGCTTTCTTT.